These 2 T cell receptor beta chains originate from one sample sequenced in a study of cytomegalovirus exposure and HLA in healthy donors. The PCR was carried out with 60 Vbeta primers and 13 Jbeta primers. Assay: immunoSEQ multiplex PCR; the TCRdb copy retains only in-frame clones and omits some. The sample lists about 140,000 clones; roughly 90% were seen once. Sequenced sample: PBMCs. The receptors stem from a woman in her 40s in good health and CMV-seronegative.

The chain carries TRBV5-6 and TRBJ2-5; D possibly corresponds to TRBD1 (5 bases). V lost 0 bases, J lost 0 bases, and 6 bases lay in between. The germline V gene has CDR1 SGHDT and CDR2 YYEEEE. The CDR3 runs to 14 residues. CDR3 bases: TGTGCCAGCAGCTTGGGACAGTACCAAGAGACCCAGTACTTC. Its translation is CASSLGQYQETQYF.

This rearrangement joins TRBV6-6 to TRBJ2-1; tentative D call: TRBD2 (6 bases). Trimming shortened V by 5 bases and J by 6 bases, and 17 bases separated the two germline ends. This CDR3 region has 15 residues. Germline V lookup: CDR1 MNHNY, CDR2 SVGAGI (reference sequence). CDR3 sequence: CASSLFAGPSNEQFF. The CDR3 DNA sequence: TGTGCCAGCAGTCTCTTTGCGGGGCCCTCCAATGAGCAGTTCTTC.